This T cell receptor (beta chain) was profiled in a study of OX40 agonist ivuxolimab in advanced cancers. Method: immunoSEQ multiplex PCR; TCRdb's copy keeps in-frame clones and lacks some. The sample holds some 25,000 clones, around 75% seen once. V trimming: 8 bases; J trimming: 6 bases; junction bases outside the gene matches: 9. Germline V gene sequence: CDR1 MGHDK, CDR2 SYGVNS. The CDR3 is 13 residues long. Sample: CD4+ or CD8+ T cells sorted from blood, taken in a trial of the OX40 agonist ivuxolimab. The source of this sequence is an adult with an advanced solid tumor such as melanoma, head and neck, liver or kidney cancer. The V call is TRBV25-1, the J call TRBJ1-1; 7 bases are shared with TRBD1. The DNA of the CDR3 is TGTGCCAGCGCCCGGGACAGAGAGTCTGAAGCTTTCTTT. Translating gives CASARDRESEAFF.